The clone carrying this T cell receptor (beta chain) has a handful of counts. Repertoires were generated with immunoSEQ multiplex PCR, while TCRdb's copy carries only in-frame clones and drops some. In the table there are approximately 190,000 clones, approximately 86% of which are singletons. The data derive from a study of blood T cell repertoires in COVID-19. Study-wide background: Sources were T cells, B-cell-depleted T cells, or PBMCs; the material itself was cDNA or gDNA.

The CDR3 totals 13 residues. With 6 bases removed from V and 9 bases from J, the gap between germline ends came to 15 bases. Germline V CDR1 and CDR2: MNHEY, SVGEGT. Participants were aged roughly 18 to 90 years, lived in some 23 US areas, and enrolled virtually. This sequence joins TRBV6-2 or TRBV6-3 and TRBJ2-1, with D possibly being TRBD2 (5 bases). Material: PBMCs or T cells enriched from blood (not recorded which). This TCR derives from a woman aged 60-75 years with acute COVID-19. The chain's CDR3 is CASSPPGGREQFF. The CDR3 region has the DNA TGTGCCAGCAGCCCCCCCGGCGGGCGTGAGCAGTTCTTC.